This T cell receptor beta chain derives from a study of CD8 T cells in ankylosing spondylitis. General study findings and limits: Disease-associated clones were reportedly significantly overrepresented in matched ankylosing spondylitis synovial fluid. In the blood and synovial fluid of reactive arthritis, some motif variants had been previously reported. Seemingly distinctive of ankylosing spondylitis blood was a TCR beta motif formed by eight highly homologous variants.

As to this clonotype: Its specificity is unknown.

Germline lookup yields CDR1 SGHRS and CDR2 YFSETQ. The ends lost 4 bases at V and 3 bases at J; junction bases unmatched: 5. The CDR3 totals 16 residues. Making the TCR beta libraries involved quantitative 5'-RACE with molecular barcodes. TCRdb re-derived calls from the 5' RACE reads in MiXCR, one entry per CDR3 protein. Among roughly 490,000 distinct CDR3 sequences listed, under 5.5% were seen once. This chain connects TRBV5-1 to TRBJ2-5, with 14 bases lining up with TRBD2. This clonotype originated in a male donor with ankylosing spondylitis. The sample taken for sequencing was blood, either unsorted or a sorted T cell fraction (not recorded which). In DNA, the CDR3 is TGCGCCAGCAGCCCGGGGGGACTAGCGGGAGAAGAGACCCAGTACTTC. Its translation: CASSPGGLAGEETQYF.